This passage covers 31 T cell receptor beta chains from one sample sequenced in a study of T cells in Graves' hyperthyroidism and ophthalmopathy. Template material for amplifying TCR beta CDR3 regions consisted of RNA transcripts. First-round RT-PCR with HTBI primers amplified the TCR CDR3 region. TCRdb re-derived calls from the multiplex PCR reads in MiXCR, one entry per CDR3 protein. The sample shows 250,000 to 300,000 distinct CDR3 sequences, 10% to 15% of them seen only once. The sample taken for sequencing was blood. The receptors come from a woman under 40 with Graves' hyperthyroidism that later progressed to Graves' ophthalmopathy.

The CDR3 region has the DNA TGTGCCAGCAGCTTAGGCGTGACTAGAAACAATGAGCAGTTCTTC. Translation: CASSLGVTRNNEQFF. The V gene is TRBV7-6, the J gene TRBJ2-1; TRBD2 is a possible D gene (6 bases). Trimming left V 1 base short and J 5 bases short, with 12 bases between. This CDR3 is built from 15 residues. Germline CDR1 is SGHVS and CDR2 is FNYEAQ. Supplemented by reference TRBV7-6 and TRBJ2-1, the full variable domain reads GAGVSQSPRYKVTKRGQDVALRCDPISGHVSLYWYRQALGQGPEFLTYFNYEAQQDKSGLPNDRFSAERPEGSISTLTIQRTEQRDSAMYRCASSLGVTRNNEQFFGPGTRLTVL.

This clonotype was observed at least ten times. This sequence joins TRBV6-1 and TRBJ2-3, with 13 bases matching TRBD2. CDR1 is MNHNS and CDR2 is SASEGT in the germline V gene. CDR3 length equals 14 residues. V dropped 8 bases and J dropped 6; count of bases not matched to a gene: 5. The CDR3 loop reads CASGLAGVRDTQYF. CDR3 in DNA: TGTGCCAGCGGACTAGCGGGAGTCAGGGATACGCAGTATTTT.

This clonotype occurred a few times. With a much larger clone just one base away, this may be a read error. V gene TRBV27 combines with J gene TRBJ1-2, with 8 bases lining up with TRBD1. V trimming: 1 base; J trimming: 8 bases; junction bases outside the gene matches: 9. Germline V CDR1 and CDR2: MNHEY, SMNVEV (reference sequence). The CDR3 consists of 15 residues. The CDR3 sequence: CASSLYPAGGRGYTF. The CDR3 nucleotides are TGTGCCAGCAGTTTATACCCGGCAGGGGGCCGGGGCTACACCTTC.

This clonotype was seen repeatedly, ten times or more. The V gene is TRBV6-1, the J gene TRBJ2-1; 8 nucleotides line up with TRBD2. The germline V gene has CDR1 MNHNS and CDR2 SASEGT. The CDR3 loop spans 17 amino acids. Trimming at V came to 2 bases and at J to 2 bases, leaving 8 bases not matched to a gene. CDR3 bases: TGTGCCAGCAGTGAATTCGGGGGGGGGGGCCCCTACAATGAGCAGTTCTTC. It encodes CASSEFGGGGPYNEQFF.

There are many counts of this clonotype. V and J are TRBV12-3 or TRBV12-4 and TRBJ2-7; perhaps TRBD2 as D (6 bases). The V and J ends lost 6 bases and 2 bases respectively, with 17 bases between them. The CDR3 has 15 amino acids. DNA for the CDR3: TGTGCCAGCAGCGCCTCCGGGACTGATACCTACGAGCAGTACTTC. Amino acids: CASSASGTDTYEQYF.

This clonotype showed up many times. The V and J genes are TRBV7-8 and TRBJ1-1; D is unclear. CDR3 length: 15 residues. Germline V gene data show CDR1 as SGHVS and CDR2 as FQNEAQ. Trimming shortened V by 0 bases and J by 2 bases, and 10 bases separated the two germline ends. The CDR3 nucleotides are TGTGCCAGCAGCTTAGCGCCACAGATTAACACTGAAGCTTTCTTT. Translating gives CASSLAPQINTEAFF. The whole variable domain, remainder taken from reference TRBV7-8 and TRBJ1-1, is GAGVSQSPRYKVAKRGQDVALRCDPISGHVSLFWYQQALGQGPEFLTYFQNEAQLDKSGLPSDRFFAERPEGSVSTLKIQRTQQEDSAVYLCASSLAPQINTEAFFGQGTRLTVV.

This clonotype was counted a few times. The chain has TRBV4-2 and TRBJ2-2, with D perhaps matching TRBD2 (5 bases). The CDR3 is 19 residues long. Germline assignment: CDR1 LGHNA and CDR2 YNFKEQ. Trimming pared 0 bases from V and 0 bases from J, leaving 17 bases between. The CDR3 reads CASSQDIGIMAANTGELFF. In DNA, the CDR3 is TGTGCCAGCAGCCAAGACATCGGGATTATGGCGGCGAACACCGGGGAGCTGTTTTTT.

This clonotype was seen just once. The V call is TRBV4-1, the J call TRBJ2-7; a weak D match, TRBD2 (6 bases). The germline gives CDR1 MGHRA, CDR2 YSYEKL. Trimming shortened V by 1 base and J by 5 bases, and 9 bases separated the two germline ends. CDR3 size: 13 residues. The CDR3 sequence: CASSQVGTHEQYF. CDR3 nucleotides: TGCGCCAGCAGCCAAGTAGGGACTCACGAGCAGTACTTC.

There are many counts of this clonotype. The chain combines TRBV28 with TRBJ2-1; 14 bases fit TRBD2. CDR1 is MDHEN, CDR2 SYDVKM, per germline. V trimming: 7 bases; J trimming: 7 bases; junction bases outside the gene matches: 6. The CDR3 has 15 amino acids. CDR3 coding DNA: TGTGCCAGCATAACCGGGACTAGCGGGAGTAATGAGCAGTTCTTC. This encodes CASITGTSGSNEQFF.

The chain employs TRBV7-8 and TRBJ1-3; D gene unclear. V was cut by 5 bases and J by 4 bases, with 9 bases left in between. The CDR3 consists of 13 residues. Germline assignment: CDR1 SGHVS and CDR2 FQNEAQ. The CDR3 spells CASSLTTGNTIYF. Written as DNA, the CDR3 is TGTGCCAGCAGCCTTACGACAGGAAACACCATATATTTT.

This clonotype appeared a few times. This clone may be a read error of a much larger clone one base away. The conserved final phenylalanine or tryptophan is absent from the CDR3, which likely points to a read error. The chain employs TRBV24-1 and TRBJ2-1; 7 bases are shared with TRBD2. CDR1 is KGHDR and CDR2 is SFDVKD in the germline V gene. Trimming at V came to 3 bases and at J to 0 bases, leaving 1 base not matched to a gene. This CDR3 contains 15 residues. The CDR3 loop is CATSDPGGSYNEQFL. As DNA, the CDR3 is TGTGCCACCAGTGATCCGGGAGGCTCCTACAATGAGCAGTTCCTC.

V and J are TRBV2 and TRBJ2-7; weak D call: TRBD1 (6 bases). The germline V gene encodes CDR1 SNHLY and CDR2 FYNNEI. The ends were cut back, 3 bases at V and 5 bases at J, with 8 bases in the middle. There are 12 residues in the CDR3. Here the CDR3 reads CASSDRGNEQYF. The CDR3 DNA follows: TGTGCCAGCAGTGACAGGGGCAACGAGCAGTACTTC.

V usage is TRBV18 and J usage is TRBJ2-1, with D possibly matching TRBD2 (5 bases). Germline CDR1 reads KGHSH; CDR2 reads LQKENI. CDR3 length: 15 residues. Trimming stripped 6 bases from V and 6 bases from J, with 18 bases between. The CDR3 sequence: CASSPGLQASNEQFF. For the CDR3, the DNA is TGTGCCAGCTCTCCCGGACTTCAGGCATCCAATGAGCAGTTCTTC.

V is TRBV3-1 and J is TRBJ1-1, with unresolved D. The V end lost 3 bases, the J end lost 4 bases, and 9 bases lay between the germline ends. The CDR3 extends over 13 amino acids. CDR1 is LGHDT and CDR2 is YNNKEL in the germline V gene (reference sequence). CDR3 sequence reads: CASSQASITEAFF. DNA of the CDR3: TGTGCCAGCAGCCAGGCATCAATCACTGAAGCTTTCTTT.

This clonotype was observed a handful of times. CDR3 DNA: TGCGCCAGCACCCCGGGACTGGGATATCATTCAGATACGCAGTATTTT. This encodes CASTPGLGYHSDTQYF. This chain uses TRBV4-3 with TRBJ2-3; maybe TRBD2 (6 bases). Germline V gives CDR1 LGHNA, CDR2 YSLEER. The CDR3 consists of 16 residues. Between the trimmed V and J ends, which lost 7 bases and 4 bases, there was a span of 21 bases.

This clonotype was seen repeatedly, ten times or more. The chain employs TRBV29-1 and TRBJ2-1; 7 bases are a match to TRBD2. Germline CDR1 is SQVTM and CDR2 is ANQGSEA. Trimming at V came to 4 bases and at J to 6 bases, leaving 3 bases not matched to a gene. This CDR3 is 12 amino acids long. The CDR3 nucleotides read TGCAGCGTTGGGGGGGGAGGCAATGAGCAGTTCTTC. It is translated as CSVGGGGNEQFF.

Details on this clonotype: A read error may account for a junction end that differs from germline. The genes are TRBV9 and TRBJ1-2; tentative D call: TRBD1 (6 bases). The V gene's germline CDR1 is SGDLS and CDR2 YYNGEE. The CDR3 runs to 15 residues. Here the CDR3 DNA reads TGTGCCAGCAGCCCTGGGGGGGCCTCTAACCATGGCTACACCTTC. Amino acids: CASSPGGASNHGYTF.

The rearrangement joins TRBV5-4 to TRBJ1-1; 7 nucleotides align to TRBD1. The junction had 6 bases not matched to a gene; V was cut back by 1 base and J by 3 bases. The germline CDR1 and CDR2 sequences are SGHNT and YYREEE (reference sequence). CDR3 size: 15 residues. The CDR3 reads CASSLTGAPYTEAFF. CDR3 in DNA: TGTGCCAGCAGCTTGACAGGGGCGCCCTACACTGAAGCTTTCTTT.

This clonotype was picked up many times. J is TRBJ2-7 and V is TRBV28; TRBD2 agrees at 10 bases. Germline lookup yields CDR1 MDHEN and CDR2 SYDVKM. Trimming at V came to 8 bases and at J to 6 bases, leaving 13 bases not matched to a gene. The CDR3 runs to 15 residues. Here the CDR3 DNA reads TGTGCCAGCCAGGCTAGCGGGAGTGGGGCTCGCGAGCAGTACTTC. Translation: CASQASGSGAREQYF. Using reference TRBV28 and TRBJ2-7 for the parts outside the CDR3, the full variable domain is DVKVTQSSRYLVKRTGEKVFLECVQDMDHENMFWYRQDPGLGLRLIYFSYDVKMKEKGDIPEGYSVSREKKERFSLILESASTNQTSMYLCASQASGSGAREQYFGPGTRLTVT.

The rearrangement uses TRBV2 and TRBJ1-4, with D maybe TRBD1 (5 bases). Trimming shortened V by 1 base and J by 7 bases, and 10 bases separated the two germline ends. Germline V gives CDR1 SNHLY, CDR2 FYNNEI. The CDR3 is made up of 14 amino acids. The CDR3 sequence is CASSEVGVGEKLFF. The DNA for the CDR3 is TGTGCCAGCAGTGAAGTGGGGGTTGGTGAAAAACTGTTTTTT.

The chain uses TRBV5-5 and TRBJ2-5; 7 bases are shared with TRBD2. V lost 4 bases and J lost 3; bases outside the gene matches: 0. The CDR3 covers 12 residues. Per germline, CDR1 SGHKS and CDR2 YYEKEE (reference sequence). CDR3 in DNA: TGTGCCAGCAGCGGACTAGAAGAGACCCAGTACTTC. This sequence encodes CASSGLEETQYF.

Note on this clonotype: The junction departs from the called germline gene at one end, perhaps through a read error. J is TRBJ2-5 and V is TRBV27; 9 positions match TRBD1. The CDR3 totals 17 residues. Germline CDR1 MNHEY, CDR2 SMNVEV (reference sequence). CDR3 residues: CASRDRGVARLKESQYF. The CDR3 DNA reads as TGTGCCAGCAGGGACAGGGGCGTAGCGCGTTTAAAAGAGAGCCAGTACTTC.

This clonotype was seen at least ten times. The chain carries TRBV7-9 and TRBJ2-7; D unclear. Trimming cost V 1 base and J 0 bases, with 22 bases left between them. Germline V gene lookup returns CDR1 SEHNR and CDR2 FQNEAQ (reference sequence). This CDR3 has 19 amino acids. The DNA for the CDR3 is TGTGCCAGCAGCTTAGGACGAAAGATGAGTGACTCCCACTCCTACGAGCAGTACTTC. Protein sequence: CASSLGRKMSDSHSYEQYF.

This clonotype was seen at least ten times. The chain employs TRBV7-9 and TRBJ2-7; the D gene is possibly TRBD2 (6 bases). Germline CDR1 is SEHNR and CDR2 is FQNEAQ (reference sequence). CDR3 length: 13 amino acids. Trimming removed 1 base at V and 5 bases at J, with 9 bases between. The CDR3 DNA follows: TGTGCCAGCAGCTTAGATTCGGGGGACGAGCAGTACTTC. Translated: CASSLDSGDEQYF. Full variable domain (missing parts from reference TRBV7-9 and TRBJ2-7): DTGVSQNPRHKITKRGQNVTFRCDPISEHNRLYWYRQTLGQGPEFLTYFQNEAQLEKSRLLSDRFSAERPKGSFSTLEIQRTEQGDSAMYLCASSLDSGDEQYFGPGTRLTVT.

This clonotype has a count of ten or more. The chain joins TRBV28 to TRBJ2-3; D ambiguous. Germline CDR1 and CDR2: MDHEN and SYDVKM. Trimming took off 6 bases at V and 5 bases at J, with 15 bases between the two ends. CDR3 length: 14 residues. For the CDR3, the DNA is TGTGCCAGCAGAACAGCCGGAGCTAGAGATACGCAGTATTTT. Amino acid sequence: CASRTAGARDTQYF. The whole variable domain, remainder taken from reference TRBV28 and TRBJ2-3, is DVKVTQSSRYLVKRTGEKVFLECVQDMDHENMFWYRQDPGLGLRLIYFSYDVKMKEKGDIPEGYSVSREKKERFSLILESASTNQTSMYLCASRTAGARDTQYFGPGTRLTVL.

This clonotype was picked up many times. The gene calls are TRBV18 and TRBJ1-5; possible D gene TRBD1, 6 bases. This CDR3 comprises 16 residues. Germline values: CDR1 KGHSH, CDR2 LQKENI. V was shortened by 0 bases and J by 5 bases, with 14 bases between the two germline ends. The CDR3: CASSPPEGGRDQPQHF. The CDR3 region has the DNA TGTGCCAGCTCACCACCGGAAGGGGGGAGGGATCAGCCCCAGCATTTT.

Ten or more counts support this clonotype. The chain employs TRBV29-1 and TRBJ2-1; TRBD2 matches at 7 bases. V was clipped by 6 bases and J by 5 bases; unmatched bases: 4. CDR1 and CDR2 (germline): SQVTM, ANQGSEA. This CDR3 contains 12 residues. The CDR3 DNA sequence: TGCAGCGTCGCGGGAGACCACAATGAGCAGTTCTTC. It specifies CSVAGDHNEQFF.

This clonotype appeared many times. V usage is TRBV6-1 and J usage is TRBJ2-7; 9 bases agree with TRBD1. Per germline, CDR1 MNHNS and CDR2 SASEGT. The trim removed 10 bases at V and 3 bases at J, leaving 4 bases unmatched. The CDR3 length is 12 residues. This CDR3 is CATRDRDYEQYF. The CDR3 DNA reads as TGTGCCACCCGGGACAGGGACTACGAGCAGTACTTC.

This clonotype was detected many times. The V and J genes are TRBV6-1 and TRBJ1-5, with D possibly matching TRBD1 (6 bases). The ends were cut back, 5 bases at V and 12 bases at J, with 14 bases in the middle. The germline gives CDR1 MNHNS, CDR2 SASEGT. This CDR3 is 12 amino acids long. Here the CDR3 reads CASSSTGQGQHF. CDR3 nucleotide sequence: TGTGCCAGCAGTTCTACAGGGCAAGGCCAGCATTTT.

This clonotype was detected a few times. The CDR3: CASSQWDRATETQYF. CDR3 nucleotides: TGCGCCAGCAGCCAATGGGACAGGGCTACGGAGACCCAGTACTTC. The chain joins TRBV4-1 to TRBJ2-5; 9 positions agree with TRBD1. This CDR3 has 15 residues. CDR1 is MGHRA and CDR2 is YSYEKL in the germline V gene. The trim removed 2 bases at V and 5 bases at J, leaving 6 bases unmatched.

On this clonotype itself: A single base separates this from a much larger clone, so it may be a read error. The chain has TRBV20-1 and TRBJ2-7; tentatively, D is TRBD2 (5 bases). The CDR3 covers 12 residues. Germline assignment: CDR1 DFQATT and CDR2 SNEGSKA (reference sequence). The CDR3 sequence is CSAERTFGEEYF. DNA for the CDR3: TGCAGTGCGGAGCGGACCTTTGGCGAGGAGTACTTC.